These 31 T cell receptor beta chains were sequenced from one sample in a study of shared clonotypes between healthy human individuals. Generated by immunoSEQ multiplex PCR, the TCRdb table keeps only in-frame clones and is missing some. The data show some 1.5 million clones, roughly 98% seen once. The sample taken for sequencing was naive CD4+ T cells sorted from blood. This sample's subset: CD45RA+ positively selected. All receptors derive from a man aged 25 to 40 in good health.

This clone has just one count. The CDR3 sequence is CASSARWGEEKLFF. The CDR3 DNA sequence: TGTGCCAGCAGTGCCCGATGGGGGGAGGAAAAACTGTTTTTT. The gene calls are TRBV6-1 and TRBJ1-4; D is possibly TRBD1 (5 bases). V lost 4 bases to trimming and J lost 8 bases, with 14 bases between them. The germline CDR1 and CDR2 sequences are MNHNS and SASEGT. CDR3 length: 14 residues.

This clone was observed a single time. The CDR3 is CASSEGSSSEKLFF. The CDR3 DNA follows: TGTGCCAGCAGCGAGGGGTCATCTTCGGAAAAACTGTTTTTT. This chain connects TRBV28 to TRBJ1-4, with D possibly being TRBD1 (5 bases). CDR3 length: 14 residues. Trimming shortened V by 6 bases and J by 8 bases, and 16 bases separated the two germline ends. The germline V gene has CDR1 MDHEN and CDR2 SYDVKM.

The chain recombines TRBV5-1 with TRBJ2-2, with D perhaps matching TRBD2 (5 bases). V was trimmed by 4 bases and J by 4 bases, leaving 14 bases between them. CDR1 and CDR2 from the germline V gene are SGHRS and YFSETQ. The CDR3 spans 15 residues. DNA for the CDR3: TGCGCCAGCAGCGAGGGAGTTTCGGCCACCGGGGAGCTGTTTTTT. It specifies CASSEGVSATGELFF.

The chain uses TRBV7-9 and TRBJ1-5; D possibly corresponds to TRBD1 (6 bases). Per the germline V gene, CDR1 is SEHNR and CDR2 is FQNEAQ (reference sequence). This CDR3 is built from 15 residues. The ends were cut back, 5 bases at V and 1 base at J, with 12 bases in the middle. The CDR3: CASSPEGGSNQPQHF. As DNA, the CDR3 is TGTGCCAGCAGCCCCGAAGGGGGGAGCAATCAGCCCCAGCATTTT.

This chain links TRBV12-2 with TRBJ2-2; TRBD2 is taken as the D call from the table, unchecked against the DNA. TRBV12-2 is tagged as a pseudogene. The CDR3 totals 24 residues. In nucleotides, the CDR3 is TGTGCAAGTCGCCGACAACTCCGGACTAGCGGGGGAACGAATCGTACCGAAATCACCGGGGAGCTGTTTTTT. Its translation: CASRRQLRTSGGTNRTEITGELFF.

The J gene is TRBJ2-7, the V gene TRBV18; D not certain. The CDR3 extends over 14 amino acids. Germline loops: CDR1 KGHSH, CDR2 LQKENI. V dropped 3 bases and J dropped 3 bases, with 12 bases sitting between them. The CDR3 coding sequence is TGTGCCAGCTCACCGTCCGGGCTGTACTACGAGCAGTACTTC. Protein product: CASSPSGLYYEQYF.

Of note for this clone: A read error may account for a junction end that differs from germline. This sequence joins TRBV18 and TRBJ2-7; no clear D gene. The CDR3 has 12 residues. The germline gives CDR1 KGHSH, CDR2 LQKENI. This CDR3 reads CASSPNSHEQYF. As DNA, the CDR3 is TGTGCCAGCTCACCGAACTCCCACGAGCAGTACTTC.

This sequence joins TRBV5-1 and TRBJ2-5; 11 bases line up with TRBD2. Per germline, CDR1 SGHRS and CDR2 YFSETQ. This CDR3 spans 15 amino acids. Trimming removed 4 bases from V and 5 bases from J; junction bases left unmatched: 7. The CDR3 nucleotides are TGCGCCAGCAGCGCACTAGCGGGAGATCTCGAGACCCAGTACTTC. Its protein is CASSALAGDLETQYF.

The chain has TRBV27 and TRBJ1-2; possibly TRBD1 for D (6 bases). This CDR3 comprises 16 residues. Trimming pared 7 bases from V and 3 bases from J, leaving 21 bases between. Germline V gene data show CDR1 as MNHEY and CDR2 as SMNVEV (reference sequence). CDR3 residues: CASTPRWGAYHYGYTF. The CDR3 DNA sequence: TGTGCCAGCACCCCCCGATGGGGGGCCTACCACTATGGCTACACCTTC.

The rearrangement uses TRBV7-9 and TRBJ1-4; the D gene is possibly TRBD1 (5 bases). This CDR3 has 14 amino acids. V lost 5 bases and J 7 bases, leaving 14 bases between the germline ends. Germline V lookup: CDR1 SEHNR, CDR2 FQNEAQ (reference sequence). This chain's CDR3 is CASSAPGAVEKLFF. The CDR3 bases are TGTGCCAGCAGCGCTCCTGGGGCGGTTGAAAAACTGTTTTTT.

The J gene is TRBJ2-6, the V gene TRBV29-1; 8 positions agree with TRBD1. This CDR3 comprises 15 residues. The V and J ends lost 2 bases and 0 bases, in that order; junction bases with no gene match: 0. CDR1 is SQVTM and CDR2 is ANQGSEA in the germline V gene. In nucleotides, the CDR3 is TGCAGCGTTGAACAGGGGGCCTCTGGGGCCAACGTCCTGACTTTC. Its translation is CSVEQGASGANVLTF.

This rearrangement joins TRBV7-9 to TRBJ2-7; 7 nucleotides agree with TRBD1. CDR1 and CDR2 from the germline V gene are SEHNR and FQNEAQ (reference sequence). There are 14 residues in the CDR3. Trimming took 3 bases from V and 3 from J; bases not matched to a gene: 5. The CDR3 DNA reads TGTGCCAGCAGCTTTGGGGGACAGAACTACGAGCAGTACTTC. This sequence encodes CASSFGGQNYEQYF.

This chain connects TRBV4-2 to TRBJ1-5, with D tentatively TRBD1 (5 bases). Trimming removed 4 bases from V and 2 bases from J, with 18 bases in between. The CDR3 length is 17 residues. Germline CDR1 LGHNA, CDR2 YNFKEQ. CDR3 loop: CASSPRVGAGRNQPQHF. Written as DNA, the CDR3 is TGTGCCAGCAGCCCCCGGGTAGGGGCGGGTCGCAATCAGCCCCAGCATTTT.

The gene calls are TRBV10-1 and TRBJ1-5, with D maybe TRBD1 (6 bases). This CDR3 has 13 amino acids. The germline CDR1 and CDR2 sequences are WNHNN and SYGVQD (reference sequence). The ends were cut back, 8 bases at V and 4 bases at J, with 12 bases in the middle. The CDR3 region has the DNA TGCGCCAGCGGAAGGCAGGGGAATCAGCCCCAGCATTTT. Its translation is CASGRQGNQPQHF.

V and J are TRBV9 and TRBJ2-1; possibly TRBD2 for D (5 bases). The germline V gene has CDR1 SGDLS and CDR2 YYNGEE. The CDR3 runs 15 residues. V lost 3 bases and J 4 bases, leaving 14 bases between the germline ends. The CDR3 region is CASSDPSLGYNEQFF. In DNA, the CDR3 is TGTGCCAGCAGCGATCCTAGCCTAGGTTACAATGAGCAGTTCTTC.

The chain combines TRBV6-4 with TRBJ2-1; 7 nucleotides align to TRBD1. Germline assignment: CDR1 MRHNA and CDR2 SNTAGT. The ends lost 5 bases at V and 4 bases at J; junction bases unmatched: 8. CDR3 length: 15 residues. The CDR3, as DNA: TGTGCCAGCAGTTTTACAGGGGCCTGGTACAATGAGCAGTTCTTC. This gives the protein CASSFTGAWYNEQFF.

The rearrangement links TRBV19 to TRBJ1-1, with D perhaps matching TRBD1 (5 bases). V was shortened by 6 bases and J by 0 bases, with 14 bases between the two germline ends. Per germline, CDR1 LNHDA and CDR2 SQIVND (reference sequence). CDR3 size: 15 residues. The CDR3 DNA sequence: TGTGCCAGTAGGCGCGGGGCGAACTTGAACACTGAAGCTTTCTTT. It encodes CASRRGANLNTEAFF.

The chain recombines TRBV2 with TRBJ1-4, with 9 nucleotides matching TRBD1. Germline V gene sequence: CDR1 SNHLY, CDR2 FYNNEI. After removal of 5 bases from V and 4 bases from J, the junction contained 14 bases not matched to a gene. The CDR3 has 18 residues. The chain's CDR3 is CASSTGGGGLIFNEKLFF. CDR3 in DNA: TGTGCCAGCAGTACAGGGGGCGGGGGACTAATTTTTAATGAAAAACTGTTTTTT.

V and J are TRBV6-1 and TRBJ1-2; D gene ambiguous. The CDR3 contains 13 residues. V shed 6 bases and J shed 4 bases, with 12 bases lying between them. Per the germline V gene, CDR1 is MNHNS and CDR2 is SASEGT. CDR3 region: CASSERGVYGYTF. As DNA, the CDR3 is TGTGCCAGCAGCGAGCGTGGGGTCTATGGCTACACCTTC.

In its sample, this clone was seen once. This chain connects TRBV27 to TRBJ2-4; 11 bases line up with TRBD2. The CDR3 has 18 residues. Germline V lookup: CDR1 MNHEY, CDR2 SMNVEV (reference sequence). The V and J ends lost 4 bases and 0 bases, in that order; junction bases with no gene match: 8. CDR3 sequence reads: CASSSGLAEKLAKNIQYF. The CDR3 DNA is TGTGCCAGCAGTTCGGGACTAGCGGAAAAACTAGCCAAAAACATTCAGTACTTC.

The chain links TRBV2 to TRBJ2-5; no clear D gene. This CDR3 region has 12 residues. Germline V gives CDR1 SNHLY, CDR2 FYNNEI. V gave up 7 bases and J gave up 3 bases, with 9 bases separating them. In DNA, the CDR3 is TGTGCCAGCAAAAGCGACGAAGAGACCCAGTACTTC. Translated, it gives CASKSDEETQYF.

In its sample, this clone was seen once. The gene calls are TRBV30 and TRBJ1-1; D gene uncertain. The ends were cut back, 2 bases at V and 3 bases at J, with 10 bases in the middle. There are 13 residues in the CDR3. Germline CDR1 and CDR2: GTSNPN and SVGIG (reference sequence). Here the CDR3 reads CAWSTEAHTEAFF. Here the CDR3 DNA reads TGTGCCTGGAGTACGGAGGCTCACACTGAAGCTTTCTTT.

This chain uses TRBV2 with TRBJ2-7; possible D gene TRBD1, 6 bases. The CDR3 has 14 amino acids. Germline loops: CDR1 SNHLY, CDR2 FYNNEI. Trimming removed 3 bases from V and 2 bases from J, with 11 bases in between. CDR3: CASSDQGIAYEQYF. The CDR3 DNA reads as TGTGCCAGCAGTGATCAGGGGATCGCCTACGAGCAGTACTTC.

This sequence joins TRBV5-4 and TRBJ1-3; weak D call: TRBD1 (5 bases). The CDR3 length is 14 residues. V was trimmed by 4 bases and J by 4 bases, leaving 12 bases between them. In germline, CDR1 is SGHNT, CDR2 YYREEE (reference sequence). CDR3 sequence (DNA): TGTGCCAGCAGCACGGGACGCAAAGGAAACACCATATATTTT. It translates to CASSTGRKGNTIYF.

The CDR3 bases are TGTGCCACCAGCAGAGATCCCGGAGGGACCCTCGTGGGGCCCCAGCATTTT. Its translation: CATSRDPGGTLVGPQHF. The genes are TRBV15 and TRBJ1-5; D may be TRBD1 (5 bases). CDR3 length: 17 residues. The ends were cut back, 0 bases at V and 9 bases at J, with 21 bases in the middle. The germline V gene has CDR1 LNHNV and CDR2 YYDKDF (reference sequence). The full variable domain, its missing parts supplied by reference TRBV15 and TRBJ1-5, is DAMVIQNPRYQVTQFGKPVTLSCSQTLNHNVMYWYQQKSSQAPKLLFHYYDKDFNNEADTPDNFQSRRPNTSFCFLDIRSPGLGDTAMYLCATSRDPGGTLVGPQHFGDGTRLSIL.

This clone showed up just once. The chain links TRBV5-1 to TRBJ2-3; D is ambiguous. The CDR3 has 14 amino acids. The germline V gene has CDR1 SGHRS and CDR2 YFSETQ. Trimming pared 0 bases from V and 2 bases from J, leaving 7 bases between. CDR3 sequence reads: CASSLVRITDTQYF. CDR3 sequence (DNA): TGCGCCAGCAGCTTGGTCAGGATCACAGATACGCAGTATTTT. Drawing the rest from reference TRBV5-1 and TRBJ2-3, the complete variable domain is KAGVTQTPRYLIKTRGQQVTLSCSPISGHRSVSWYQQTPGQGLQFLFEYFSETQRNKGNFPGRFSGRQFSNSRSEMNVSTLELGDSALYLCASSLVRITDTQYFGPGTRLTVL.

The V call is TRBV5-1, the J call TRBJ2-5; D is perhaps TRBD2 (6 bases). Trimming removed 1 base at V and 5 bases at J, with 21 bases between. The germline V gene has CDR1 SGHRS and CDR2 YFSETQ. The CDR3 is 17 amino acids. CDR3 in amino acids: CASSLLLVAAGVETQYF. CDR3 in DNA: TGCGCCAGCAGCTTGCTTCTCGTAGCGGCGGGTGTGGAGACCCAGTACTTC.

V usage is TRBV5-1 and J usage is TRBJ2-7, with 8 bases fitting TRBD2. Germline V gives CDR1 SGHRS, CDR2 YFSETQ. The V segment lost 1 base and the J segment 2 bases; nucleotides outside the gene matches: 5. The CDR3 has 15 amino acids. The CDR3, as DNA: TGCGCCAGCAGCTTGATGTCGGGAGGGCCCTACGAGCAGTACTTC. Encoded protein: CASSLMSGGPYEQYF.

The chain joins TRBV5-1 to TRBJ2-2; no definite D call. V lost 3 bases and J lost 2, with 11 bases in between. CDR1 and CDR2 (germline): SGHRS, YFSETQ. The CDR3 has 15 amino acids. CDR3 DNA: TGCGCCAGCAGCTCACACACGACAAACACCGGGGAGCTGTTTTTT. Translating it yields CASSSHTTNTGELFF.

The rearrangement links TRBV9 to TRBJ1-3; the D gene is possibly TRBD1 (5 bases). The CDR3 sequence is 16 residues long. CDR1 and CDR2 from the germline V gene are SGDLS and YYNGEE. The V end lost 0 bases, the J end lost 0 bases, and 10 bases lay between the germline ends. CDR3 DNA sequence: TGTGCCAGCAGCGTAGCAGGGCTCCTCTCTGGAAACACCATATATTTT. Its protein product is CASSVAGLLSGNTIYF.

The chain combines TRBV19 with TRBJ2-6; D unclear. The CDR3 covers 16 residues. V was pared by 5 bases and J by 0 bases, with 11 bases between. Germline V CDR1 and CDR2: LNHDA, SQIVND (reference sequence). The CDR3 region has the DNA TGTGCCAGTAGTTTCTCAGCCACCTCTGGGGCCAACGTCCTGACTTTC. The encoded protein is CASSFSATSGANVLTF.